A selection of T cell receptor beta chains follows, all from one sample in a study of cytomegalovirus exposure and HLA in healthy donors. The data were produced by immunoSEQ multiplex PCR, yet TCRdb's version contains in-frame clones alone and is incomplete. The sample features over 100,000 clones, with around 3.4% in its top ten. The sequenced sample was PBMCs. Receptors were obtained from a man aged 30-40 years in good health and CMV-seronegative. The conserved cysteine and the conserved F or W are not part of the CDR3 here. A D gene is named only where the DNA matches it firmly.

j_call	d_call	v_call	cdr3_aa
TRBJ2-3	.	TRBV11-2	ASSLDQGLSTDTQY
TRBJ1-5	.	TRBV19	ASSTTGGNQPQH
TRBJ1-1	.	TRBV4-3	ASSHLGDTEAF
TRBJ2-2	TRBD2	TRBV9	ASSVTSSGGKTGELF
TRBJ2-7	TRBD1	TRBV6-1	ASSDRGPYEQY
TRBJ2-5	.	TRBV5-4	ASRPDSGAGETQY
TRBJ2-6	TRBD1	TRBV5-6	ASSLVSQGVGGGANVLT
TRBJ1-3	.	TRBV6-6	ASYTGGNTIY
TRBJ2-5	.	TRBV11-2	ASSLSETQY
TRBJ1-2	.	TRBV5-4	ASSLRRVDGYT
TRBJ1-1	TRBD1	TRBV19	ASSPRRTGGDTEAF
TRBJ1-1	.	TRBV12-2	ASRPGRGRNTEAF
TRBJ2-3	.	TRBV10-3	AISEPTGLLTDTQY
TRBJ1-6	.	TRBV5-1	ASSLALEARSPLH
TRBJ2-1	.	TRBV18	ASSAAISNNEQF
TRBJ2-5	TRBD2	TRBV5-6	ASSAPGLAEETQY
TRBJ1-2	.	TRBV7-9	ASSLIANAGYT
TRBJ2-2	.	TRBV27	ASSPEVLAGELF
TRBJ2-7	TRBD1	TRBV28	ACSRTGDSYEQY
TRBJ2-1	TRBD1	TRBV7-8	ASRQGSSYNEQF
TRBJ1-5	TRBD1	TRBV2	ASRRDRVVIQPQH
TRBJ1-1	TRBD1	TRBV27	ASSPRQGWNTEAF
TRBJ2-7	TRBD2	TRBV7-2	ASNLRRGGDEQY
TRBJ2-2	.	TRBV27	ASTRTPPLRTTNTGELF
TRBJ2-2	TRBD2	TRBV5-4	ASSAKTGGGTGELF
TRBJ2-4	.	TRBV4-2	ASSQLITGKNIQY
TRBJ1-2	.	TRBV11-2	ASSLDLNYGYT
TRBJ2-1	.	TRBV4-3	ASSQEGGVGEQF
TRBJ2-5	TRBD1	TRBV7-9	ASSFWTGGGETQY
TRBJ2-7	TRBD1	TRBV7-3	ASSPGQGLGYEQY
TRBJ2-3	TRBD2	TRBV5-1	ASSGSRGTSTDTQY
TRBJ2-1	.	TRBV4-1	ASSQFSIADRSEQF
TRBJ2-1	TRBD2	TRBV9	ASSVGVGGAYNEQF
TRBJ2-7	TRBD1	TRBV27	ASRAWDSSYEQY
TRBJ1-5	TRBD1	TRBV7-2	ASSLASPPPGTGGLGQPQH
TRBJ2-7	.	TRBV7-6	ASTPGGIVGEQY
TRBJ1-5	TRBD1	TRBV19	ASSRDRALDQPQH
TRBJ2-3	TRBD2	TRBV5-4	ASSSGLAGTDTQY
TRBJ1-2	TRBD1	TRBV7-9	ASSAGTAYGYT
TRBJ2-5	TRBD1	TRBV30	AWSTLGQGPGRY